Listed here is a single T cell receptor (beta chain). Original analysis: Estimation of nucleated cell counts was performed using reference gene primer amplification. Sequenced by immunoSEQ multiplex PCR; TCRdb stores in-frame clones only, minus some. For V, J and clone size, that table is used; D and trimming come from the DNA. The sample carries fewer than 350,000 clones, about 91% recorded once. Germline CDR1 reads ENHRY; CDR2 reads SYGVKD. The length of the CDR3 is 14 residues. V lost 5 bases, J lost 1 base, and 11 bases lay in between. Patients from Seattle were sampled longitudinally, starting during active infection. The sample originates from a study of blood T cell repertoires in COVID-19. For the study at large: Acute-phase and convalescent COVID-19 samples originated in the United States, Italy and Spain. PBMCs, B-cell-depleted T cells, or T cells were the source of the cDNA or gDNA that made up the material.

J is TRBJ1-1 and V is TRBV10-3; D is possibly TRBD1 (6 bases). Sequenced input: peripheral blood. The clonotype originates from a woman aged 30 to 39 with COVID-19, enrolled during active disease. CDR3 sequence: CAISLRGANTEAFF. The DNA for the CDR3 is TGTGCCATCAGTTTACGGGGGGCGAACACTGAAGCTTTCTTT.